The 2 T cell receptor beta chains below come from one sample, sequenced in a study of T-cell memory formation after mild COVID-19. TCRdb reprocessed the 5' RACE reads with MiXCR, giving one entry per CDR3 protein. The profile shows some 490,000 distinct CDR3 sequences, over 15% of them singletons. Sequenced: PBMCs or a T cell subset sorted from them (not recorded which). The receptor set was obtained from an adult woman who had mild COVID-19 (a few samples of this study predate the infection). Cell type and time point are not known.

This clonotype was recorded a few times. The chain has TRBV6-1 and TRBJ1-2, with D perhaps matching TRBD1 (5 bases). Germline assignment: CDR1 MNHNS and CDR2 SASEGT. This CDR3 is built from 13 residues. V dropped 2 bases and J dropped 7 bases, with 11 bases sitting between them. CDR3 DNA: TGTGCCAGCAGTGAATTCGGGGGACTTGGCTACACCTTC. Its protein product is CASSEFGGLGYTF.

CDR3 DNA: TGTGCCACCAGTGAGCTGACAGGGGGCGGAGAGACCCAGTACTTC. Protein product: CATSELTGGGETQYF. The chain uses TRBV24-1 and TRBJ2-5; 10 nucleotides align to TRBD1. CDR3 size: 15 residues. V dropped 4 bases and J dropped 4; count of bases not matched to a gene: 5. Germline assignment: CDR1 KGHDR and CDR2 SFDVKD.